The 18 T cell receptor beta chains reported below all come from one sample, sequenced in a study of identical twins. TCRdb analysed the 5' RACE reads with MiXCR anew, one entry per CDR3 protein. This sample has around 340,000 distinct CDR3 sequences; about 12% occur once, and the top ten carry around 6.9%. The data were also submitted as part of a second study, on yellow fever vaccine responses in identical twins.

Input material: CD8+ T cells sorted from blood. The receptors were gathered from a young woman in good health.

This clonotype has more than one count but fewer than ten. The V and J genes are TRBV18 and TRBJ2-6; D is ambiguous. V was trimmed by 3 bases and J by 3 bases, leaving 6 bases between them. The germline CDR1 and CDR2 sequences are KGHSH and LQKENI. The length of the CDR3 is 14 residues. CDR3 in DNA: TGTGCCAGCTCACCCACGTTTGGGGCCAACGTCCTGACTTTC. It codes for CASSPTFGANVLTF.

The chain uses TRBV24-1 and TRBJ2-5, with D uncertain. Trimming took off 3 bases at V and 5 bases at J, with 12 bases between the two ends. This CDR3 has 14 amino acids. Germline V CDR1 and CDR2: KGHDR, SFDVKD. The CDR3 region is CATSDNMDAETQYF. The CDR3 DNA follows: TGTGCCACCAGTGATAATATGGATGCGGAGACCCAGTACTTC.

This clonotype has more than one count but fewer than ten. The gene calls are TRBV6-5 and TRBJ1-3, with D possibly matching TRBD1 (6 bases). The V and J ends lost 2 bases and 4 bases respectively, with 18 bases between them. CDR3 length equals 17 residues. Germline-derived CDR1 and CDR2 are MNHEY and SVGAGI. The CDR3 sequence: CASSYEDDRRLGNTIYF. CDR3 nucleotides: TGTGCCAGCAGTTACGAGGACGACAGGCGTTTAGGAAACACCATATATTTT.

The chain carries TRBV2 and TRBJ2-1, with D perhaps TRBD1 (6 bases). CDR3 length equals 14 residues. V dropped 6 bases and J dropped 4 bases, with 13 bases sitting between them. Germline V CDR1 and CDR2: SNHLY, FYNNEI. The CDR3 nucleotides read TGTGCCAGCAGGTCACCGGGACAATACAATGAGCAGTTCTTC. Amino acids: CASRSPGQYNEQFF. The full variable domain, in which reference TRBV2 and TRBJ2-1 provide the parts outside the CDR3, is EPEVTQTPSHQVTQMGQEVILRCVPISNHLYFYWYRQILGQKVEFLVSFYNNEISEKSEIFDDQFSVERPDGSNFTLKIRSTKLEDSAMYFCASRSPGQYNEQFFGPGTRLTVL.

The chain uses TRBV7-9 and TRBJ1-1; possible D gene TRBD1, 6 bases. Germline CDR1 reads SEHNR; CDR2 reads FQNEAQ (reference sequence). This CDR3 has 17 residues. V shed 7 bases and J shed 0 bases, with 21 bases lying between them. The CDR3 reads CASNSRGGKGMNTEAFF. DNA of the CDR3: TGTGCCAGCAACTCGAGGGGGGGAAAGGGAATGAACACTGAAGCTTTCTTT.

The chain has TRBV6-1 and TRBJ2-6, with 7 bases fitting TRBD2. The CDR3 is made up of 17 amino acids. Germline-derived CDR1 and CDR2 are MNHNS and SASEGT. V was clipped by 4 bases and J by 1 base; unmatched bases: 7. The CDR3 reads CASSGVSGISGANVLTF. The CDR3 coding sequence is TGTGCCAGCAGTGGGGTCAGCGGGATTTCTGGGGCCAACGTCCTGACTTTC.

This clonotype turned up a few times. The chain employs TRBV9 and TRBJ2-1; 8 bases agree with TRBD2. CDR1 and CDR2 from the germline V gene are SGDLS and YYNGEE. With 3 bases clipped from V and 7 bases from J, the junction kept 12 bases outside the gene matches. CDR3 size: 16 residues. CDR3 nucleotides: TGTGCCAGCAGCGCTTTAGGGGGACTAGAAAGAAATGAGCAGTTCTTC. Residues: CASSALGGLERNEQFF.

The chain joins TRBV7-6 to TRBJ2-1, with 8 positions matching TRBD2. V shed 7 bases and J 6 bases; nucleotides not matched to a gene: 11. The CDR3 length is 15 residues. CDR1 is SGHVS, CDR2 FNYEAQ, per germline. CDR3 residues: CASTLGDGGVNEQFF. CDR3 in DNA: TGTGCCAGCACCCTTGGGGACGGGGGGGTCAATGAGCAGTTCTTC.

This clonotype was picked up many times. This chain connects TRBV5-5 to TRBJ2-5; 7 nucleotides match TRBD2. Trimming removed 7 bases from V and 4 bases from J; junction bases left unmatched: 4. The germline V gene has CDR1 SGHKS and CDR2 YYEKEE (reference sequence). CDR3 size: 12 residues. CDR3 in amino acids: CASHRGVETQYF. CDR3 bases: TGTGCCAGCCACCGGGGGGTAGAGACCCAGTACTTC.

This clonotype has more than one count but fewer than ten. The chain is built from TRBV27 and TRBJ2-7, with 16 bases lining up with TRBD2. Trimming cost V 6 bases and J 3 bases; bases outside gene matches: 5. Germline values: CDR1 MNHEY, CDR2 SMNVEV (reference sequence). There are 16 residues in the CDR3. CDR3 amino acids: CASSRGLAGGLYEQYF. The CDR3 DNA reads as TGTGCCAGCAGCAGGGGACTAGCGGGAGGGCTCTACGAGCAGTACTTC.

This clonotype was counted between two and nine times. The V call is TRBV5-1, the J call TRBJ2-7, with 8 positions matching TRBD1. The trim removed 6 bases at V and 2 bases at J, leaving 10 bases unmatched. Per the germline V gene, CDR1 is SGHRS and CDR2 is YFSETQ. CDR3 length: 15 residues. The CDR3 here is CASKRDRPLTYEQYF. DNA of the CDR3: TGCGCCAGCAAGAGGGACAGGCCACTCACCTACGAGCAGTACTTC.

The chain employs TRBV7-9 and TRBJ2-1, with 13 bases fitting TRBD2. From germline, CDR1 is SEHNR and CDR2 FQNEAQ (reference sequence). CDR3 length: 16 residues. With 5 bases clipped from V and 4 bases from J, the junction kept 5 bases outside the gene matches. The DNA for the CDR3 is TGTGCCAGCAGCCGTCGGACTAGCGGGAGTTACAATGAGCAGTTCTTC. Protein product: CASSRRTSGSYNEQFF.

This clonotype was seen a handful of times. The J gene is TRBJ2-7, the V gene TRBV12-3 or TRBV12-4, with 10 positions matching TRBD2. J gave up 4 bases and V 6 bases, and 6 bases lay outside the gene matches. The CDR3 contains 14 residues. The CDR3 DNA reads TGTGCCAGCAGCCTAGCGGGAGAATTTTACGAGCAGTACTTC. As protein: CASSLAGEFYEQYF.

The chain recombines TRBV11-1 with TRBJ2-3; 14 nucleotides align to TRBD2. V gave up 5 bases and J gave up 4 bases; unmatched junction bases: 14. Germline V gene lookup returns CDR1 SGHAT and CDR2 FQDESV (reference sequence). CDR3 length equals 19 residues. CDR3 amino acids: CASSPKGGTSGSKADTQYF. The CDR3 DNA follows: TGTGCCAGCAGCCCCAAAGGGGGGACTAGCGGGAGTAAGGCAGATACGCAGTATTTT.

This chain uses TRBV4-1 with TRBJ2-7; 8 nucleotides line up with TRBD1. In germline, CDR1 is MGHRA, CDR2 YSYEKL. The V and J ends lost 3 bases and 7 bases, in that order; junction bases with no gene match: 11. This CDR3 is 15 amino acids long. CDR3 sequence: CASSQQDRAEDEQYV. The CDR3 DNA follows: TGCGCCAGCAGCCAGCAGGACAGGGCGGAGGATGAGCAGTACGTC.

The chain links TRBV20-1 to TRBJ2-7, with D uncertain. Germline lookup yields CDR1 DFQATT and CDR2 SNEGSKA (reference sequence). There are 14 residues in the CDR3. The V gene lost 0 bases and the J gene lost 1 base, with 10 bases spanning the gap. The CDR3 loop reads CSARDIWKSYEQYF. The CDR3 DNA sequence: TGCAGTGCTAGAGATATTTGGAAATCCTACGAGCAGTACTTC.

J is TRBJ2-1 and V is TRBV14; D ambiguous. Germline CDR1 is SGHDN and CDR2 is FVKESK. The CDR3 covers 14 residues. Trimming left V 3 bases short and J 0 bases short, with 6 bases between. The CDR3 here is CASSHPPSYNEQFF. The CDR3 DNA sequence: TGTGCCAGCAGCCATCCTCCCTCCTACAATGAGCAGTTCTTC.

This clonotype was detected many times. This chain joins TRBV4-1 and TRBJ2-7, with D possibly being TRBD1 (6 bases). Germline loops: CDR1 MGHRA, CDR2 YSYEKL. The ends were cut back, 1 base at V and 4 bases at J, with 14 bases in the middle. The CDR3 sequence is 15 residues long. CDR3 bases: TGCGCCAGCAGCCAAGGAGGGACAACCTCATACGAGCAGTACTTC. This codes for CASSQGGTTSYEQYF.